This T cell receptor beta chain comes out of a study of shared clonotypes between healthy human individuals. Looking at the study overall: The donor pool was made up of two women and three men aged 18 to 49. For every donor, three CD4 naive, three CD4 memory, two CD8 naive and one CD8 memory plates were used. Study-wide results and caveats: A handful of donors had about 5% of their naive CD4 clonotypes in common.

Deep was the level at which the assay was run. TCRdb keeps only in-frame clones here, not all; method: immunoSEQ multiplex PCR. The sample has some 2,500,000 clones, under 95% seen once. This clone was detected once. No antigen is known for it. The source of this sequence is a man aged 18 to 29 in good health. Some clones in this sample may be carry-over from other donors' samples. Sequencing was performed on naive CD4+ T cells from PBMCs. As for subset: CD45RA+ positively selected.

CDR3 region: CASSRGESGEAFF. For the CDR3, the DNA is TGTGCCAGCAGTCGAGGGGAATCTGGTGAAGCTTTCTTT. V usage is TRBV6-5 and J usage is TRBJ1-1, with D tentatively TRBD1 (5 bases). The CDR3 loop spans 13 amino acids. Trimming left V 5 bases short and J 7 bases short, with 14 bases between. Germline values: CDR1 MNHEY, CDR2 SVGAGI.